Below are 14 T cell receptor beta chains sequenced from a single sample in a study of control samples from healthy donors and cancer patients. Assay: immunoSEQ multiplex PCR; the TCRdb copy retains only in-frame clones and omits some. The sample carries 140,000 or so clones, around 90% recorded once. Sequencing was carried out using blood. The receptors here all came from a man in his thirties or forties in good health.

This rearrangement joins TRBV29-1 to TRBJ2-3; possible D gene TRBD2, 6 bases. The V end was cut by 4 bases, the J end by 5 bases, with 10 bases between. The germline V gene has CDR1 SQVTM and CDR2 ANQGSEA. The CDR3 is 12 amino acids. CDR3 bases: TGCAGCGTTGTGTCCGGGAGAGATACGCAGTATTTT. Its translation: CSVVSGRDTQYF.

This clone appeared once. V and J are TRBV5-1 and TRBJ1-2, with 9 bases that match TRBD1. The CDR3 is made up of 15 amino acids. In germline, CDR1 is SGHRS, CDR2 YFSETQ. Losses at the gene ends were 5 bases for V and 2 bases for J; bases not matched to a gene: 7. The CDR3 spells CASSQQGAANYGYTF. In DNA form, the CDR3 reads TGCGCCAGCAGTCAACAGGGGGCTGCGAACTATGGCTACACCTTC. Supplemented by reference TRBV5-1 and TRBJ1-2, the full variable domain reads KAGVTQTPRYLIKTRGQQVTLSCSPISGHRSVSWYQQTPGQGLQFLFEYFSETQRNKGNFPGRFSGRQFSNSRSEMNVSTLELGDSALYLCASSQQGAANYGYTFGSGTRLTVV.

The chain has TRBV7-3 and TRBJ2-1; D not resolved. The germline gives CDR1 SGHTA, CDR2 FQGTGA. The CDR3 totals 13 residues. The germline V and J ends were trimmed by 5 bases and 5 bases, with 10 bases remaining between them. The CDR3 protein is CASSPGPNNEQFF. The CDR3 DNA reads as TGTGCCAGCAGCCCAGGACCTAACAATGAGCAGTTCTTC.

This sequence joins TRBV29-1 and TRBJ2-7; 8 positions agree with TRBD1. The junction had 7 bases not matched to a gene; V was cut back by 7 bases and J by 2 bases. Germline V gene sequence: CDR1 SQVTM, CDR2 ANQGSEA. This CDR3 contains 13 residues. CDR3 DNA: TGCAGCGGGCAGGACAGGGTTACCTACGAGCAGTACTTC. As protein: CSGQDRVTYEQYF.

V is TRBV9 and J is TRBJ2-3; D is unclear. In germline, CDR1 is SGDLS, CDR2 YYNGEE. V shed 0 bases and J shed 6 bases, with 5 bases lying between them. The CDR3 is made up of 12 amino acids. CDR3 sequence reads: CASSVVGDTQYF. The CDR3 DNA follows: TGTGCCAGCAGCGTAGTAGGGGATACGCAGTATTTT.

This chain uses TRBV4-2 with TRBJ2-4; 9 bases agree with TRBD1. Germline assignment: CDR1 LGHNA and CDR2 YNFKEQ. V gave up 1 base and J gave up 8 bases; unmatched junction bases: 12. CDR3 length: 17 amino acids. DNA for the CDR3: TGTGCCAGCAGCCAAGTGGTCGGGGACAGGGATTCGGACATTCAGTACTTC. Its protein is CASSQVVGDRDSDIQYF.

The rearrangement links TRBV5-5 to TRBJ2-3; a possible D gene is TRBD2 (5 bases). V shed 4 bases and J shed 5 bases, with 8 bases lying between them. Per the germline V gene, CDR1 is SGHKS and CDR2 is YYEKEE (reference sequence). This CDR3 contains 12 residues. Here the CDR3 reads CASSRAVDTQYF. Written as DNA, the CDR3 is TGTGCCAGCAGCAGAGCGGTAGATACGCAGTATTTT.

The chain links TRBV2 to TRBJ1-6, with D unresolved. Looked up from germline, CDR1 is SNHLY and CDR2 is FYNNEI. The CDR3 totals 15 residues. Trimming took off 1 base at V and 7 bases at J, with 11 bases between the two ends. The CDR3 reads CASSEEGLWNSPLHF. The DNA for the CDR3 is TGTGCCAGCAGTGAAGAGGGTCTATGGAATTCACCCCTCCACTTT.

V usage is TRBV4-1 and J usage is TRBJ2-2; weak D call: TRBD1 (5 bases). Trimming removed 3 bases at V and 6 bases at J, with 8 bases between. From germline, CDR1 is MGHRA and CDR2 YSYEKL. This CDR3 is built from 13 residues. CDR3 nucleotide sequence: TGCGCCAGCAGCCAGGACACCGCCGGGGAGCTGTTTTTT. It is translated as CASSQDTAGELFF.

This clone was seen only once. The chain is built from TRBV19 and TRBJ2-7; D gene ambiguous. Germline CDR1 reads LNHDA; CDR2 reads SQIVND (reference sequence). The CDR3 contains 13 residues. Trimming cost V 6 bases and J 2 bases, with 11 bases left between them. CDR3 region: CASSLLPTYEQYF. CDR3 nucleotides: TGTGCCAGTAGCCTTCTCCCTACCTACGAGCAGTACTTC.

V gene TRBV3-1 (or the pseudogene TRBV3-2) combines with J gene TRBJ1-4; 8 bases align to TRBD1. The CDR3 is made up of 15 amino acids. The germline V gene has CDR1 LGHDT and CDR2 YNNKEL (reference sequence). V shed 0 bases, J shed 8 bases, and the junction held 5 bases outside the gene matches. The CDR3 here is CASSQEWDRMEKLFF. The CDR3 bases are TGTGCCAGCAGCCAAGAATGGGACAGGATGGAAAAACTGTTTTTT.

V gene TRBV6-5 combines with J gene TRBJ1-2; a weak D match, TRBD1 (5 bases). The germline V gene encodes CDR1 MNHEY and CDR2 SVGAGI. The CDR3 sequence is 12 residues long. Trimming took 8 bases from V and 0 from J, leaving 7 bases between them. The CDR3 here is CASGQTNYGYTF. In DNA form, the CDR3 reads TGTGCCAGCGGACAAACTAACTATGGCTACACCTTC.

CDR3 sequence reads: CASSLTRDFPVDTTGEQFF. For the CDR3, the DNA is TGTGCCAGCAGCTTAACCCGGGACTTCCCGGTCGATACTACTGGTGAGCAGTTCTTC. The chain couples TRBV7-9 to TRBJ2-1; a weak D match, TRBD2 (6 bases). The CDR3 is 19 residues long. V was trimmed by 2 bases and J by 9 bases, leaving 29 bases between them. Germline CDR1 reads SEHNR; CDR2 reads FQNEAQ (reference sequence).

The J gene is TRBJ1-1, the V gene TRBV5-8; possible D gene TRBD1, 5 bases. The CDR3 runs 14 residues. Germline assignment: CDR1 SGHTS and CDR2 YDEGEE. Trimming removed 5 bases at V and 7 bases at J, with 18 bases between. The CDR3 sequence is CASSMRRGWGEAFF. The CDR3 DNA is TGTGCCAGCAGTATGAGGAGGGGCTGGGGTGAAGCTTTCTTT.